The source of this T cell receptor (beta chain) is a study of T cells generated in artificial thymic organoids (dated by TCRdb to about 2017). Notes on the research overall: TCR alpha and beta CDR3 repertoires of in vitro artificial thymic organoid-derived CD8 single positive T cells were compared with thymic and peripheral blood naive CD8 T cells. The displayed repertoire sequencing data were described as being representative of three independent experiments. Study-wide conclusions, independent of this receptor: No skewed Valpha or Vbeta usage appeared in organoid-derived T cells, arguing against dominance of unconventional lineages or clonal expansions. The TCR clonotype diversity of organoid-derived CD8 single positive T cells was physiological and comparable to that of naive CD8 T cells from thymus and blood.

To build the artificial thymic organoids, human HSPCs were aggregated with MS5 murine stromal cells that had been transduced with human DLL1, and the aggregates were cultured at an air-liquid interface. The cells used to seed the organoids were FACS-purified CD34+CD3- hematopoietic stem and progenitor cells from which residual T cells had been depleted. The organoids were grown in serum-free RB27 medium, which consisted of RPMI 1640 supplemented with B27, FLT3L, IL-7 and ascorbic acid. Organoid and thymic CD3+TCRalphabeta+CD8 single positive T cells were FACS sorted before RNA extraction. Total RNA was purified from roughly 40,000 to 200,000 sorted cells per sample with the RNeasy Micro kit, and quality checked on an Agilent RNA 6000 Nano chip. TCRalpha and TCRbeta libraries were amplified separately by semi-nested PCR with Advantage 2 and reverse primers in the TRAC or TRBC constant regions. The amount of total RNA going into first-strand cDNA synthesis ranged between roughly 3 and 550 ng. The TCR cDNA libraries were generated by 5'-RACE using the SMARTer PCR cDNA Synthesis kit, with a poly-dT primer driving first-strand synthesis. The semi-nested reverse primers in the constant regions carried 5-nucleotide sample-specific barcodes, and the PCR products were cleaned up with the Zymo DNA Clean and Concentrator-5 kit. As many as ten barcoded samples were combined into a pool, ligated to Illumina adaptors, and sequenced on an Illumina MiSeq as 2 x 150 bp paired-end reads. As for how the authors treated the data: After demultiplexing, reads were aligned with BLAT to a custom library containing all human TRAV, TRAJ, TRBV, TRBD and TRBJ combinations from IMGT. The best BLAT hits were picked using pslCDnaFilter (-maxAligns=1, -ignoreIntrons), and custom Perl scripts were used to calculate clonotype frequencies. TCRdb ran its own pipeline on the public reads, namely fastp trimming at Q25 and MiXCR clone calling, and kept in-frame beta chains. Every CDR3 protein is listed once, alongside the most common genes and DNA of its rows. The authors' filters were not applied to this entry. Counted in this sample were over 6,000 distinct CDR3 sequences; 20% to 30% of them appeared once. The ten largest clones capture 3% to 3.5% of the sample.

The germline V gene (reference sequence) sets CDR1 to MNHEY and CDR2 to SMNVEV. Unmatched junction bases come to 13, with V trimmed by 4 bases and J by 0 bases. The CDR3, from cysteine to phenylalanine, totals 18 residues. Just the 54-base CDR3 DNA is kept, in frame starting at base 1. Taking its sample share into account, this clonotype is medium-sized (0.01 to 0.1%). Its antigen is still unknown. Per-base quality was not reported, and no clone a single base away is much larger than it. This sequence was found in a human donor who gave cord blood stem cells for thymic organoid culture, a cardiac surgery patient who gave postnatal thymus, or a blood donor (not recorded which). Sequenced sample: naive CD8+ T cells grown in artificial thymic organoids from cord blood stem and progenitor cells. Explained via the paper, the cell subset or site label denotes: CD3+TCRalphabeta+CD8SP T cells; for blood, CD45RO-CCR7+ naive CD8+ T cells. The sequence is built from TRBV27 and TRBJ2-7; TRBD2 matches 9 bases in the middle. The DNA is TGTGCCAGCAGTTCCTCTCTAGCGGGGAGCTCAAGCTCCTACGAGCAGTACTTC. It translates as CASSSSLAGSSSSYEQYF.